One T cell receptor (beta chain) is described in this entry. As defined, naive CD8 cells were CD45RO-negative and positively selected for CCR7, with terminally differentiated effector memory CD45RA+ cells excluded. As originally analysed: ImmunoSEQ junction-only sequences lacked quality scores, so their filtering differed. Data came from immunoSEQ multiplex PCR; TCRdb stores just in-frame clones and leaves some out. V, J and clone size are those of that table, while D and trimming were read from the DNA. The table has around 640,000 clones, around 96% seen once. V dropped 5 bases and J dropped 0; count of bases not matched to a gene: 5. In germline, CDR1 is SGHVS, CDR2 FNYEAQ. The CDR3 contains 17 residues. This entry is derived from a study of shared clonotypes between healthy human individuals. Study details: Every donor yielded three CD4 naive, three CD4 memory, two CD8 naive and one CD8 memory plate.

The receptor comes from a woman younger than 45 in good health. Material for sequencing was naive CD8+ T cells sorted from blood. The genes are TRBV7-6 and TRBJ1-4; 11 bases are a match to TRBD1. The CDR3 loop is CASSRTGGAATNEKLFF. The CDR3 DNA reads TGTGCCAGCAGCCGGACAGGGGGCGCGGCAACTAATGAAAAACTGTTTTTT.